This TCR beta chain was captured by sequencing in a study of CD8 T cells in ankylosing spondylitis. Study-level findings and limits: Within peripheral blood, clones linked to disease were CD8+ and relatively rare. A TCR beta motif made of about 8 highly homologous variants seemed typical of ankylosing spondylitis blood. It was reported that disease-linked clones were significantly enriched in matched ankylosing spondylitis synovial fluid.

TCR beta libraries were made by quantitative 5'-RACE with molecular barcodes. TCRdb reprocessed the 5' RACE reads with MiXCR, giving one entry per CDR3 protein. The sample has approximately 350,000 distinct CDR3 sequences, around 15% seen once. Concerning this clonotype: Its antigen is not known.

CDR3 size: 16 residues. Germline V gene sequence: CDR1 SEHNR, CDR2 FQNEAQ (reference sequence). After removal of 4 bases from V and 1 base from J, the junction contained 10 bases not matched to a gene. The sequenced sample consisted of blood, either unsorted or a sorted T cell fraction (not recorded which). The receptor comes from a male donor with ankylosing spondylitis or in good health (not recorded which). The chain uses TRBV7-9 and TRBJ2-7; 7 nucleotides match TRBD1. In DNA form, the CDR3 reads TGTGCCAGCAGCTCCACCGTGACAGGGAAGTCCTACGAGCAGTACTTC. This sequence encodes CASSSTVTGKSYEQYF.